Following are 26 T cell receptor beta chains from one sample sequenced in a study of blood T cell repertoires in COVID-19. Assay: immunoSEQ multiplex PCR; the TCRdb copy retains only in-frame clones and omits some. The table lists 80,000 to 100,000 clones, 90% of them singletons. Sequenced sample: peripheral blood. The receptors were sampled from a human donor with active COVID-19. The donor label of this sample is uncertain.

This chain joins TRBV30 and TRBJ1-2, with TRBD1 matching 11 bases. Germline V lookup: CDR1 GTSNPN, CDR2 SVGIG (reference sequence). The V segment lost 4 bases and the J segment 5 bases; nucleotides outside the gene matches: 6. This CDR3 is 14 amino acids long. The CDR3 loop is CAWNRDRGGYGYTF. The CDR3 DNA follows: TGTGCCTGGAACCGGGACAGGGGGGGGTATGGCTACACCTTC. Drawing the rest from reference TRBV30 and TRBJ1-2, the complete variable domain is SQTIHQWPATLVQPVGSPLSLECTVEGTSNPNLYWYRQAAGRGLQLLFYSVGIGQISSEVPQNLSASRPQDRQFILSSKKLLLSDSGFYLCAWNRDRGGYGYTFGSGTRLTVV.

The V call is TRBV4-2, the J call TRBJ2-3; D call uncertain. The CDR3 runs to 15 residues. Germline CDR1 and CDR2: LGHNA and YNFKEQ. V shed 0 bases and J shed 2 bases, with 9 bases lying between them. As DNA, the CDR3 is TGTGCCAGCAGCCAAGAACCGAGATACACAGATACGCAGTATTTT. This codes for CASSQEPRYTDTQYF.

The rearrangement uses TRBV6-2 or TRBV6-3 and TRBJ2-7; a weak D match, TRBD2 (5 bases). Between the trimmed V and J ends, which lost 0 bases and 5 bases, there was a span of 8 bases. The CDR3 sequence is 13 residues long. Germline lookup yields CDR1 MNHEY and CDR2 SVGEGT. The CDR3 spells CASSYSFGDEQYF. The CDR3 DNA follows: TGTGCCAGCAGTTACTCTTTCGGGGACGAGCAGTACTTC.

The chain uses TRBV7-6 and TRBJ2-7, with a weak D call TRBD2 (6 bases). The V and J ends lost 1 base and 0 bases respectively, with 10 bases between them. This CDR3 contains 15 residues. Germline CDR1 and CDR2: SGHVS and FNYEAQ. CDR3 protein: CASSLGGVVSYEQYF. CDR3 nucleotides: TGTGCCAGCAGCTTAGGCGGGGTCGTCTCCTACGAGCAGTACTTC.

This sequence joins TRBV27 and TRBJ2-7, with D perhaps matching TRBD1 (5 bases). CDR1 and CDR2 from the germline V gene are MNHEY and SMNVEV (reference sequence). Trimming removed 6 bases from V and 6 bases from J, with 9 bases in between. The CDR3 length is 11 residues. CDR3 loop: CASRGRGEQYF. CDR3 nucleotide sequence: TGTGCCAGCAGGGGGCGAGGCGAGCAGTACTTC.

The chain employs TRBV6-5 and TRBJ1-1; D not resolved. CDR3 size: 12 residues. In germline, CDR1 is MNHEY, CDR2 SVGAGI. The germline V and J ends were trimmed by 7 bases and 5 bases, with 11 bases remaining between them. Written as DNA, the CDR3 is TGTGCCAGCACACTGGGAGTTACTGAAGCTTTCTTT. Translation gives CASTLGVTEAFF.

The V and J genes are TRBV30 and TRBJ2-7; TRBD1 matches at 9 bases. Per germline, CDR1 GTSNPN and CDR2 SVGIG (reference sequence). The CDR3 extends over 14 amino acids. V lost 0 bases to trimming and J lost 5 bases; unmatched junction nucleotides: 5. In DNA form, the CDR3 reads TGTGCCTGGAGTGTACAGGGGGCATTCCACGAGCAGTACTTC. Protein: CAWSVQGAFHEQYF.

The chain recombines TRBV5-1 with TRBJ1-4, with D unresolved. The V gene lost 1 base and the J gene lost 3 bases, with 7 bases spanning the gap. This CDR3 contains 14 residues. Per germline, CDR1 SGHRS and CDR2 YFSETQ. CDR3 coding DNA: TGCGCCAGCAGCTTGAACAGCCCTAATGAAAAACTGTTTTTT. Residues: CASSLNSPNEKLFF.

The chain carries TRBV5-6 and TRBJ1-5; a weak D match, TRBD1 (5 bases). In germline, CDR1 is SGHDT, CDR2 YYEEEE. This CDR3 region has 14 residues. V gave up 4 bases and J gave up 10 bases, with 18 bases separating them. The CDR3 region has the DNA TGTGCCAGCAGCCTTAGGGGCAACAGGTTACCCCAGCATTTT. This translates into CASSLRGNRLPQHF.

The rearrangement links TRBV4-3 to TRBJ1-1, with D unclear. CDR3 length equals 14 residues. The germline CDR1 and CDR2 sequences are LGHNA and YSLEER. Trimming cost V 2 bases and J 8 bases, with 15 bases left between them. CDR3 nucleotide sequence: TGCGCCAGCAGCCAATTGTCTAAAAACGCCGAAGCTTTCTTT. It is translated as CASSQLSKNAEAFF.

The rearrangement links TRBV14 to TRBJ2-3, with 10 nucleotides matching TRBD2. Germline-derived CDR1 and CDR2 are SGHDN and FVKESK. The CDR3 is 15 amino acids. Unmatched junction bases numbered 17, after V lost 8 bases and J lost 12 bases. This chain's CDR3 is CASGSPGIAGGSQYF. CDR3 sequence (DNA): TGTGCCAGCGGGTCCCCCGGAATAGCGGGGGGCTCTCAGTATTTT.

This clone was picked up one time. The chain is built from TRBV2 and TRBJ1-6, with no clear D. The CDR3 runs to 17 residues. Per germline, CDR1 SNHLY and CDR2 FYNNEI. V dropped 2 bases and J dropped 3 bases, with 14 bases sitting between them. Here the CDR3 reads CASSEYATGNYNSPLHF. The CDR3 region has the DNA TGTGCCAGCAGTGAATACGCGACGGGAAACTATAATTCACCCCTCCACTTT.

This rearrangement joins TRBV18 to TRBJ1-2; TRBD1 aligns across 8 bases. Germline V gene sequence: CDR1 KGHSH, CDR2 LQKENI. The CDR3 contains 15 residues. Trimming at V came to 1 base and at J to 3 bases, leaving 4 bases not matched to a gene. This chain's CDR3 is CASSPLQGVDYGYTF. Here the CDR3 DNA reads TGTGCCAGCTCACCACTACAGGGGGTGGACTATGGCTACACCTTC.

The gene calls are TRBV18 and TRBJ2-1; 7 bases map to TRBD1. Germline trimming cut 0 bases from V and 5 bases from J; bases unmatched to any gene: 4. The CDR3 extends over 15 amino acids. Germline V gene data show CDR1 as KGHSH and CDR2 as LQKENI. The CDR3 DNA follows: TGTGCCAGCTCACCACCGGGGACAGCGAACAATGAGCAGTTCTTC. Its protein product is CASSPPGTANNEQFF.

V usage is TRBV7-8 and J usage is TRBJ2-7; the D gene is possibly TRBD2 (5 bases). In germline, CDR1 is SGHVS, CDR2 FQNEAQ. This CDR3 has 15 amino acids. Trimming took off 4 bases at V and 5 bases at J, with 18 bases between the two ends. The CDR3 nucleotides read TGTGCCAGCAGCTCGGGGTCGATACCCGCCGACGAGCAGTACTTC. This gives the protein CASSSGSIPADEQYF.

The rearrangement uses TRBV19 and TRBJ1-2; D is perhaps TRBD1 (5 bases). V shed 1 base and J shed 8 bases, with 17 bases lying between them. CDR1 LNHDA and CDR2 SQIVND come from the germline V gene (reference sequence). The CDR3 contains 15 residues. CDR3 coding DNA: TGTGCCAGTAGTATAGGGTCAGGGCAGGGTCACGGCTACACCTTC. Amino acids: CASSIGSGQGHGYTF.

The chain couples TRBV6-4 to TRBJ1-1; 9 bases match TRBD1. V shed 6 bases and J 4 bases; nucleotides not matched to a gene: 12. CDR1 and CDR2 (germline): MRHNA, SNTAGT. CDR3 length equals 16 residues. CDR3 nucleotides: TGTGCCAGCAGCCCCTCAACCGGGACAGGGTCCACTGAAGCTTTCTTT. It specifies CASSPSTGTGSTEAFF.

The chain has TRBV19 and TRBJ1-1; the D gene is possibly TRBD1 (5 bases). This CDR3 contains 11 residues. Trimming stripped 7 bases from V and 7 bases from J, with 10 bases between. Germline CDR1 LNHDA, CDR2 SQIVND (reference sequence). CDR3 sequence: CASTAGDEAFF. In DNA, the CDR3 is TGTGCCAGTACAGCGGGGGATGAAGCTTTCTTT.

This chain uses TRBV5-1 with TRBJ2-6; the D gene is possibly TRBD2 (6 bases). CDR1 SGHRS and CDR2 YFSETQ come from the germline V gene. The CDR3 is made up of 18 amino acids. The V end lost 1 base, the J end lost 2 bases, and 16 bases lay between the germline ends. CDR3 protein: CASSLLEEGPAGANVLTF. The DNA for the CDR3 is TGCGCCAGCAGCTTGTTGGAGGAGGGGCCAGCTGGGGCCAACGTCCTGACTTTC.

The chain employs TRBV4-1 and TRBJ2-7; perhaps TRBD1 as D (6 bases). Trimming shortened V by 3 bases and J by 0 bases, and 24 bases separated the two germline ends. Germline CDR1 reads MGHRA; CDR2 reads YSYEKL. The CDR3 totals 19 residues. CDR3 DNA sequence: TGCGCCAGCAGCCATACCCCGGGACATCGATCCAAATCCTCCTACGAGCAGTACTTC. Protein product: CASSHTPGHRSKSSYEQYF.

This chain connects TRBV5-8 to TRBJ1-4, with D possibly matching TRBD1 (6 bases). CDR1 and CDR2 (germline): SGHTS, YDEGEE. The CDR3 has 16 residues. V was trimmed by 0 bases and J by 3 bases, leaving 12 bases between them. In nucleotides, the CDR3 is TGTGCCAGCAGCTTGGGCTCGGGACAAGCTAATGAAAAACTGTTTTTT. Encoded protein: CASSLGSGQANEKLFF.

V and J are TRBV7-8 and TRBJ1-2, with 7 bases matching TRBD1. The CDR3 loop spans 15 amino acids. CDR1 and CDR2 (germline): SGHVS, FQNEAQ. V was clipped by 1 base and J by 0 bases; unmatched bases: 2. The CDR3 spells CASSLVRGANYGYTF. The CDR3, as DNA: TGTGCCAGCAGCTTAGTCAGGGGGGCTAACTATGGCTACACCTTC.

This clone has a single count. The chain couples TRBV7-2 to TRBJ1-6; D remains ambiguous. Germline-derived CDR1 and CDR2 are SGHTA and FQGNSA. This CDR3 has 15 amino acids. Between the trimmed V and J ends, which lost 2 bases and 5 bases, there was a span of 10 bases. The CDR3 nucleotides read TGTGCCAGCAGCTTACAGGCAGCCAATAATTCACCCCTCCACTTT. This gives the protein CASSLQAANNSPLHF.

The CDR3 protein is CASSPGVGGTYTGELFF. In nucleotides, the CDR3 is TGTGCCAGCAGCCCCGGAGTTGGCGGAACTTACACCGGGGAGCTGTTTTTT. This chain joins TRBV11-3 and TRBJ2-2; no definite D call. Trimming removed 5 bases at V and 3 bases at J, with 19 bases between. The CDR3 spans 17 residues. The germline CDR1 and CDR2 sequences are SGHNT and YENEEA.

This sequence joins TRBV2 and TRBJ2-5; 10 bases fit TRBD2. CDR1 is SNHLY, CDR2 FYNNEI, per germline. V lost 5 bases, J lost 5 bases, and 5 bases stayed unmatched. CDR3 length: 14 amino acids. The CDR3 nucleotides are TGTGCCAGCAGTTCCCTAGCGGGGGTTGAGACCCAGTACTTC. Translated, it gives CASSSLAGVETQYF.

The rearrangement links TRBV27 to TRBJ2-1, with TRBD1 identical over 12 bases. Germline CDR1 MNHEY, CDR2 SMNVEV (reference sequence). The CDR3 length is 15 residues. V was pared by 5 bases and J by 5 bases, with 4 bases of the junction left unmatched. In DNA, the CDR3 is TGTGCCAGCAGTCCCGGGACAGGGGGCCACAATGAGCAGTTCTTC. This gives the protein CASSPGTGGHNEQFF.